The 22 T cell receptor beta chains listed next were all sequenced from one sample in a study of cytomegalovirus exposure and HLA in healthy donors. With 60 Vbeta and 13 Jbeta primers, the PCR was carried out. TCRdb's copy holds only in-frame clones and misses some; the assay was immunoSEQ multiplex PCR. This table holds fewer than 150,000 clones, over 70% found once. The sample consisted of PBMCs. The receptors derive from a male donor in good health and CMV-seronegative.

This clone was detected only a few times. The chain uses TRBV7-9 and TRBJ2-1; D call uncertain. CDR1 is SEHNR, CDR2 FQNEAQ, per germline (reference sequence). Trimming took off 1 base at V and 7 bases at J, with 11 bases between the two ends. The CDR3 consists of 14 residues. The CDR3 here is CASSLVGPYNEQFF. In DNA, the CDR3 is TGTGCCAGCAGCTTAGTTGGGCCATATAATGAGCAGTTCTTC.

CDR3 loop: CASSQDRRRRTNTGELFF. DNA for the CDR3: TGCGCCAGCAGCCAAGATAGAAGGCGCAGGACGAACACCGGGGAGCTGTTTTTT. The chain uses TRBV4-1 and TRBJ2-2; no reliable D call. There are 18 residues in the CDR3. From germline, CDR1 is MGHRA and CDR2 YSYEKL. The V end lost 0 bases, the J end lost 0 bases, and 14 bases lay between the germline ends.

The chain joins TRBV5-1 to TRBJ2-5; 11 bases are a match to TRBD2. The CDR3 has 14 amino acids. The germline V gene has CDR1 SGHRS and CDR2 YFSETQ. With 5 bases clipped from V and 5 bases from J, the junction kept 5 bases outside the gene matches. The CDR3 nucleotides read TGCGCCAGCAGTAGCGGGGGGGCCAGCGAGACCCAGTACTTC. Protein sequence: CASSSGGASETQYF.

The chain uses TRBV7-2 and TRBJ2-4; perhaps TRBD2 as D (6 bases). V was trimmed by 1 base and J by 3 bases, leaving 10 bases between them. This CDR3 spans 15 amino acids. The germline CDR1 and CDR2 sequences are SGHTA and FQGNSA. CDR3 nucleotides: TGTGCCAGCAGCTTAGTGGACGGGGGCAAAAACATTCAGTACTTC. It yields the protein CASSLVDGGKNIQYF.

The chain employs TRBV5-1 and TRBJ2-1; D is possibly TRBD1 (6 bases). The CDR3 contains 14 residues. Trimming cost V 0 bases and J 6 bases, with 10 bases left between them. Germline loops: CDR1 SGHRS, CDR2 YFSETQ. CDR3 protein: CASSLVPGVNEQFF. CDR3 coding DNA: TGCGCCAGCAGCTTGGTGCCAGGGGTCAATGAGCAGTTCTTC.

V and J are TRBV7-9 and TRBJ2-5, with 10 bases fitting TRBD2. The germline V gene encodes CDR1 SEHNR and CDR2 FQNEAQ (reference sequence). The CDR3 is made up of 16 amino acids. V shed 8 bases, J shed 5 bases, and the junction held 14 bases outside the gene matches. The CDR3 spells CASLLAGLAQPETQYF. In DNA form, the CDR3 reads TGTGCCAGCCTACTAGCGGGGTTAGCACAACCGGAGACCCAGTACTTC.

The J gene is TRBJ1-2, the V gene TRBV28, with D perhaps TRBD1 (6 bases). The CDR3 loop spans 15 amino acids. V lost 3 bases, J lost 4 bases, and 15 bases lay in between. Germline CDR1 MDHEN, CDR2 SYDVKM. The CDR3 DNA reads TGTGCCAGCAGTTTTGGGGGCAGGGGACCCTATGGCTACACCTTC. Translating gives CASSFGGRGPYGYTF.

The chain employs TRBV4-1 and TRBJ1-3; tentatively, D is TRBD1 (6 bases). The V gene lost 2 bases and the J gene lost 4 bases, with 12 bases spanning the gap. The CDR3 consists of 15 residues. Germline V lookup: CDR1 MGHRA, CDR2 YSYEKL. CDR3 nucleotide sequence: TGCGCCAGCAGCCAACAGGGGTGGGGAGGAAACACCATATATTTT. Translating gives CASSQQGWGGNTIYF.

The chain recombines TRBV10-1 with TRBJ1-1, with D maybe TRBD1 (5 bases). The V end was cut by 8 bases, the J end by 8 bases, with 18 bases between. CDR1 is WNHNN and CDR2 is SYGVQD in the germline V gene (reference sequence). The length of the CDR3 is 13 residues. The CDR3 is CASLVAGRREAFF. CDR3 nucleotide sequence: TGCGCCAGCTTGGTGGCAGGGAGGCGGGAAGCTTTCTTT.

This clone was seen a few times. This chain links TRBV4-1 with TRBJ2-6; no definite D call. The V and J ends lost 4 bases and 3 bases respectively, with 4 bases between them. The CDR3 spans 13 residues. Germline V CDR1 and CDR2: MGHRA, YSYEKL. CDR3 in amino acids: CASSPIGANVLTF. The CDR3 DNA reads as TGCGCCAGCAGCCCAATTGGGGCCAACGTCCTGACTTTC.

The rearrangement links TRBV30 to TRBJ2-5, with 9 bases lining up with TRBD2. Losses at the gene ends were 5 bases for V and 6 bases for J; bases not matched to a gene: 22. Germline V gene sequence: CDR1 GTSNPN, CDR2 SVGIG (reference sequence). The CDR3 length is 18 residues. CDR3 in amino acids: CAWAGQRLRRGGGKTQYF. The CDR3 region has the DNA TGTGCCTGGGCGGGACAGCGACTTCGGCGGGGGGGCGGGAAGACCCAGTACTTC.

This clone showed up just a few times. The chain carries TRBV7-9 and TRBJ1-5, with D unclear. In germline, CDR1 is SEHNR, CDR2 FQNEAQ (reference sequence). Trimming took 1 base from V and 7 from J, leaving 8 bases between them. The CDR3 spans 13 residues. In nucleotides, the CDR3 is TGTGCCAGCAGCTTAGATGGCAGACAGCCCCAGCATTTT. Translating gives CASSLDGRQPQHF.

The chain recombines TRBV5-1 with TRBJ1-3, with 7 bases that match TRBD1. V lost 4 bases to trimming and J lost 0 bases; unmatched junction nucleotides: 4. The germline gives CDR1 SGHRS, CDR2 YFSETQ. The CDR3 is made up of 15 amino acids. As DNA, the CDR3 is TGCGCCAGCAGCCTAGGACAGGCCTCTGGAAACACCATATATTTT. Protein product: CASSLGQASGNTIYF.

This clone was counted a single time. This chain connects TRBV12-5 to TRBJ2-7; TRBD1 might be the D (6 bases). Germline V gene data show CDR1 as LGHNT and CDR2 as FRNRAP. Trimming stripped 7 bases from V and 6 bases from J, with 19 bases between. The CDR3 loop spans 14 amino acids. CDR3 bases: TGTGCTAGTGCTGAGGGTAACAGGGAAAGCGAGCAGTACTTC. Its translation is CASAEGNRESEQYF.

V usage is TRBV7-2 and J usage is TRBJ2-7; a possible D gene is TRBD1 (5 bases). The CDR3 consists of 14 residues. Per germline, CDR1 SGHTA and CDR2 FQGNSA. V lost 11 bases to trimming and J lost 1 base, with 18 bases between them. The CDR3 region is CASARDSRSYEQYF. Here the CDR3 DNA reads TGTGCCTCTGCTAGAGACAGCCGATCCTACGAGCAGTACTTC. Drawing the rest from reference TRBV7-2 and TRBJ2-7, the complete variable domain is GAGVSQSPSNKVTEKGKDVELRCDPISGHTALYWYRQSLGQGLEFLIYFQGNSAPDKSGLPSDRFSAERTGGSVSTLTIQRTQQEDSAVYLCASARDSRSYEQYFGPGTRLTVT.

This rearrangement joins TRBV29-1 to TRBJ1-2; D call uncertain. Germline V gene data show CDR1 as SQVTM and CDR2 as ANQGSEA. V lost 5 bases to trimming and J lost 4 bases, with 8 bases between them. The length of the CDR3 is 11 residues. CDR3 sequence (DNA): TGCAGCGTTATAAGCCTCTATGGCTACACCTTC. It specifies CSVISLYGYTF.

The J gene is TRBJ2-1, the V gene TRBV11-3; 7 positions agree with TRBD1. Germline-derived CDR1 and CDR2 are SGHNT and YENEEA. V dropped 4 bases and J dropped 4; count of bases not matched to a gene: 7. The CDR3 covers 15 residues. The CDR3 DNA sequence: TGTGCCAGCAGCTCGTTGTCGGACAGGTACAATGAGCAGTTCTTC. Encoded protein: CASSSLSDRYNEQFF.

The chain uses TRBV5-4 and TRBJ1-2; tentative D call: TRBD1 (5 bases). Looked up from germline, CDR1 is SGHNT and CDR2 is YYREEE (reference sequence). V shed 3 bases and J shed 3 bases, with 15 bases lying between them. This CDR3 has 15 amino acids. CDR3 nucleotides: TGTGCCAGCAGCTCGCCGGGGGACGGTGACTATGGCTACACCTTC. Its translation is CASSSPGDGDYGYTF.

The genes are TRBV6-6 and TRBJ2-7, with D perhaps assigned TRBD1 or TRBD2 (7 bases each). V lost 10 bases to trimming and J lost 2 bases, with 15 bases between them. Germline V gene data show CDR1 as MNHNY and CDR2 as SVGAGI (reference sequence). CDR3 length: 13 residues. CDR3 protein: CATRGGETYEQYF. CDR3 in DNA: TGTGCCACCAGGGGGGGGGAAACCTACGAGCAGTACTTC.

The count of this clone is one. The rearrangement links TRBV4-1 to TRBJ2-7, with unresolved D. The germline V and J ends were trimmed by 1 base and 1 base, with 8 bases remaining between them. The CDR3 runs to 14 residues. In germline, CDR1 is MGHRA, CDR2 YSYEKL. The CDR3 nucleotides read TGCGCCAGCAGCCAAGGTGACGGGTCCTACGAGCAGTACTTC. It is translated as CASSQGDGSYEQYF.

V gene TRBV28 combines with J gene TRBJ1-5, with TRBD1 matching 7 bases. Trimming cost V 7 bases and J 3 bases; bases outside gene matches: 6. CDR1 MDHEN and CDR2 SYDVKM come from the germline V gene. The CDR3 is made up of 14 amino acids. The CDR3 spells CASNPDRANQPQHF. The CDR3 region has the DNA TGTGCCAGCAATCCCGACAGGGCCAATCAGCCCCAGCATTTT.

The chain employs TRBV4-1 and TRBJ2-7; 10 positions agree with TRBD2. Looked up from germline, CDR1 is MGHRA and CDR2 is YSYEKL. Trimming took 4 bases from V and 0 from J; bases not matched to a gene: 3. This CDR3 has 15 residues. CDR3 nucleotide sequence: TGCGCCAGCAGCCGACTAGCGGGTGGCTCCTACGAGCAGTACTTC. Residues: CASSRLAGGSYEQYF.